The clone carrying this T cell receptor (beta chain) was detected once. The CDR3 extends over 15 amino acids. Germline V gives CDR1 MNHEY, CDR2 SVGAGI. The J segment lost 3 bases and the V segment lost 9 bases, leaving 9 bases of the junction unmatched. The data originate from a study of blood T cell repertoires in COVID-19. Clones were read by immunoSEQ multiplex PCR, and TCRdb kept only the in-frame ones, dropping some. The sample holds 110,000 or so clones, over 65% seen once. The chain employs TRBV6-5 and TRBJ1-3; 9 bases line up with TRBD1. What was sequenced was peripheral blood. This TCR was sampled from a man aged 70 or older with acute or convalescent COVID-19. CDR3: CARDQQGAYGNTIYF. For the CDR3, the DNA is TGTGCCAGGGATCAACAGGGGGCGTATGGAAACACCATATATTTT.